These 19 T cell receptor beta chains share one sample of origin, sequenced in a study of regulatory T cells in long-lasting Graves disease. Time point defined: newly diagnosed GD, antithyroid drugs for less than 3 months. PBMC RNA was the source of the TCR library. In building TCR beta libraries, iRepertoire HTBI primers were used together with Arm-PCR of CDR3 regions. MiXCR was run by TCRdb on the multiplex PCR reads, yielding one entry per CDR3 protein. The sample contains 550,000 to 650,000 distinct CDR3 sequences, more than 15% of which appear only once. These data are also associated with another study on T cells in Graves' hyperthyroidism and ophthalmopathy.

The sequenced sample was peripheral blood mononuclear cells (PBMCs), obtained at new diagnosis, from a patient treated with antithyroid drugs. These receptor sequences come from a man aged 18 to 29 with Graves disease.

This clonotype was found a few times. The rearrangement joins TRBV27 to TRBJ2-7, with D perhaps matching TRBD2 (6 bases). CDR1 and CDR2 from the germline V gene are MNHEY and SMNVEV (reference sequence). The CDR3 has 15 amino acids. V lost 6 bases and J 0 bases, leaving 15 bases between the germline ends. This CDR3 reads CASSRGGKGSYEQYF. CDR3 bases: TGTGCCAGCAGCCGAGGAGGGAAGGGCTCCTACGAGCAGTACTTC.

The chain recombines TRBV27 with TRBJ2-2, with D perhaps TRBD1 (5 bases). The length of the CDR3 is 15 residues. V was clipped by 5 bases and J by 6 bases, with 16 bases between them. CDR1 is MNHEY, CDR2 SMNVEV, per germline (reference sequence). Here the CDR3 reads CASSQRARVSGELFF. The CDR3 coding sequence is TGTGCCAGCAGTCAAAGGGCCAGGGTCTCCGGGGAGCTGTTTTTT.

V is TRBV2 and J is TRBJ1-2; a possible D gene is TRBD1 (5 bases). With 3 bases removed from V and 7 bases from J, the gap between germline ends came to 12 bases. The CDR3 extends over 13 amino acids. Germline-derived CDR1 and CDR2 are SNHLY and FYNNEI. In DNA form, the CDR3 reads TGTGCCAGCAGTGATGCCAGGGATAGTGGCTACACCTTC. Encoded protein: CASSDARDSGYTF.

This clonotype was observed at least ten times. CDR3 DNA sequence: TGTGCCAGCAGCCCCACTAGCGGGAGTGATACGCAGTATTTT. It specifies CASSPTSGSDTQYF. J is TRBJ2-3 and V is TRBV13; TRBD2 aligns across 11 bases. CDR1 is PRHDT, CDR2 FYEKMQ, per germline (reference sequence). CDR3 length equals 14 residues. V lost 5 bases and J lost 6; bases outside the gene matches: 4.

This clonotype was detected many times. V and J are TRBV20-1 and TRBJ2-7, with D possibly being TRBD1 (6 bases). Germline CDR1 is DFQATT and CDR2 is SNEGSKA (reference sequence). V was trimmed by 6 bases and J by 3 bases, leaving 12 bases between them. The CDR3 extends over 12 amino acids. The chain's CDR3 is CSAGDTGYEQYF. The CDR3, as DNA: TGCAGTGCCGGGGACACTGGCTACGAGCAGTACTTC.

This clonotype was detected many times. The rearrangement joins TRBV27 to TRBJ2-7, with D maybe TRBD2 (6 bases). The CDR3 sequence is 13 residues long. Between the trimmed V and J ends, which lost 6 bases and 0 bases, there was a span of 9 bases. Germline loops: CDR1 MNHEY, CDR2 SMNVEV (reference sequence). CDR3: CASRPDYSYEQYF. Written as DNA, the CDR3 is TGTGCCAGCAGGCCGGACTACTCCTACGAGCAGTACTTC.

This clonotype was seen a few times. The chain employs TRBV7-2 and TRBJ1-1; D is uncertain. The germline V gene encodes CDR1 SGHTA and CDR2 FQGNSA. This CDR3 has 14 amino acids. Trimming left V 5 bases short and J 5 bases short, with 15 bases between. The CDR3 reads CASSPTRRVTEAFF. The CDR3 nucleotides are TGTGCCAGCAGCCCGACTCGGCGGGTGACTGAAGCTTTCTTT.

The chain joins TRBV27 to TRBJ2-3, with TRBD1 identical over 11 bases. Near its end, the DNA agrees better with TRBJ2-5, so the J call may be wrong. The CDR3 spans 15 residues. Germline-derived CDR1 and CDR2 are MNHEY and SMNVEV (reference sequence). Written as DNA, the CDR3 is TGTGCCAGCAGTTGGACAGGGGGCGCGAGGGAGACCCAGTACTTC. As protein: CASSWTGGARETQYF.

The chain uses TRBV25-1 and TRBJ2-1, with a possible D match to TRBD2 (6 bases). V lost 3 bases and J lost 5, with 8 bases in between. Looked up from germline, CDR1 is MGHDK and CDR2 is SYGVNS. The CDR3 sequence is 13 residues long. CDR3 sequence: CASSDSGHNEQFF. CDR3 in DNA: TGTGCCAGCAGTGATAGCGGCCACAATGAGCAGTTCTTC.

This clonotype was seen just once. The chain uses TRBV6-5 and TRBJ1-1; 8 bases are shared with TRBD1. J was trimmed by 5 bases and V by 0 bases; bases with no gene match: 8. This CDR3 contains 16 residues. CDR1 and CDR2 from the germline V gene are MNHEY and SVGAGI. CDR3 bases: TGTGCCAGCAGTTACTCGCCCAGGGGGCGAAATACTGAAGCTTTCTTT. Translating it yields CASSYSPRGRNTEAFF.

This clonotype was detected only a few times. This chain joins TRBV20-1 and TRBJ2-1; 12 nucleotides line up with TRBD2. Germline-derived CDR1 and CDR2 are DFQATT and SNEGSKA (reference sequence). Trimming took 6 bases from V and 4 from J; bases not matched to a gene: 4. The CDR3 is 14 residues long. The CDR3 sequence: CSALAGGPYNEQFF. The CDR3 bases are TGCAGTGCCCTAGCGGGAGGGCCTTACAATGAGCAGTTCTTC.

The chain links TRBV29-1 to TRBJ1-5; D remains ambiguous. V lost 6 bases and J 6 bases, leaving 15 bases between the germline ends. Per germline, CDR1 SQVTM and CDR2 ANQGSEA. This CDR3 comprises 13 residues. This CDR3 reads CSVGAGRGQPQHF. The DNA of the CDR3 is TGCAGCGTGGGTGCAGGACGGGGTCAGCCCCAGCATTTT.

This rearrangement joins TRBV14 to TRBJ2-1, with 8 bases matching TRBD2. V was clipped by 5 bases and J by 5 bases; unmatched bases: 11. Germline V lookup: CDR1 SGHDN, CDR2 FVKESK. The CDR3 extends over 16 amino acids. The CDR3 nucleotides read TGTGCCAGCAGCTTAATAGCGGGACCTCAAGACAATGAGCAGTTCTTC. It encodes CASSLIAGPQDNEQFF.

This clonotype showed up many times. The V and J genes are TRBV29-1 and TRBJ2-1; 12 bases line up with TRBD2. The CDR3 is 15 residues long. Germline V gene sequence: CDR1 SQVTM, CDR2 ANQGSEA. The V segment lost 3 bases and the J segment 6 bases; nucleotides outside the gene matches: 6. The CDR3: CSVEGRLAGVNEQFF. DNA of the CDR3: TGCAGCGTTGAGGGGCGACTAGCGGGAGTCAATGAGCAGTTCTTC.

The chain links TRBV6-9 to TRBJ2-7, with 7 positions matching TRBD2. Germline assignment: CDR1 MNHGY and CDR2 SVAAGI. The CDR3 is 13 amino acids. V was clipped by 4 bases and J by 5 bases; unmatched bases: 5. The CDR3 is CASSWGGRNEQYF. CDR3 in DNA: TGTGCCAGCAGTTGGGGCGGGAGAAACGAGCAGTACTTC.

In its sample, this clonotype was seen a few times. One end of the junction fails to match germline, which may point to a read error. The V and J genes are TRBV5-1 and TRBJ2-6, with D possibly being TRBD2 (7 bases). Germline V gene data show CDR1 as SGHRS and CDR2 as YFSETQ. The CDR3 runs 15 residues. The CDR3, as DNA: TGCGCCAGCAGCTTGCAACCTCGGGGGGCCAATGTCCTGACTTTC. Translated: CASSLQPRGANVLTF. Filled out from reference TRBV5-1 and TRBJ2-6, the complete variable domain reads KAGVTQTPRYLIKTRGQQVTLSCSPISGHRSVSWYQQTPGQGLQFLFEYFSETQRNKGNFPGRFSGRQFSNSRSEMNVSTLELGDSALYLCASSLQPRGANVLTFGAGSRLTVL.

In nucleotides, the CDR3 is TGTGCCACCTCTTGGACATTTCCGGACGAGCAGTACTTC. Amino acids: CATSWTFPDEQYF. The gene calls are TRBV19 and TRBJ2-7; D is possibly TRBD1 (5 bases). This CDR3 has 13 residues. V was shortened by 10 bases and J by 5 bases, with 18 bases between the two germline ends. Germline V gene data show CDR1 as LNHDA and CDR2 as SQIVND (reference sequence).

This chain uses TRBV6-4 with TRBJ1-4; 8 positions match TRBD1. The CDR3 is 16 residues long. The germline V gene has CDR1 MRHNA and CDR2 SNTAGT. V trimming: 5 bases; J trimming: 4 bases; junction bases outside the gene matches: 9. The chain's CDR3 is CASSYGQGAGNEKLFF. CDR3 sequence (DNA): TGTGCCAGCAGTTACGGGCAGGGGGCAGGTAATGAAAAACTGTTTTTT.

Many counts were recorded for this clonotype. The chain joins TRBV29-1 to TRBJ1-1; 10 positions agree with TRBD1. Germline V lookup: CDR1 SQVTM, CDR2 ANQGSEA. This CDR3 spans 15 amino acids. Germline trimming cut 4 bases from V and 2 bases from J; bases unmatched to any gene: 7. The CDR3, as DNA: TGCAGCGTTGGGGCCGGGACAGGGGTTAACACTGAAGCTTTCTTT. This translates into CSVGAGTGVNTEAFF. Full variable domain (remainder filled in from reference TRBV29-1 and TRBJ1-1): SAVISQKPSRDICQRGTSLTIQCQVDSQVTMMFWYRQQPGQSLTLIATANQGSEATYESGFVIDKFPISRPNLTFSTLTVSNMSPEDSSIYLCSVGAGTGVNTEAFFGQGTRLTVV.